One and the same sample provided the 9 T cell receptor beta chains below, sequenced in a study of tissue T cells after allogeneic stem cell transplantation. Sequenced by immunoSEQ multiplex PCR; TCRdb stores in-frame clones only, minus some. The data show 4,500 to 6,500 clones, about 50% seen once. Described time point: mouse harvest day 7 after allogeneic transplant. Tail vein injection delivered 10^7 T-cell-depleted bone marrow cells and 10^6 splenic CD5+ T cells. Input material: gut tissue. Receptors were obtained from a female BALB/c mouse given C57BL/6 T cells with graft-versus-host disease after an allogeneic hematopoietic cell transplant.

Comment on this clone: Any gene name here is a mouse gene name. Read sequence stops 1 residue before the CDR3 end, and the germline J gene provides the missing end. This chain connects TRBV16 to TRBJ2-7, with 8 positions matching TRBD2. V lost 1 base to trimming and J lost 4 bases; unmatched junction nucleotides: 0. The germline V gene encodes CDR1 SGHSA and CDR2 FRNQAP. CDR3 length: 13 amino acids. CDR3 protein: CASSLVGGYEQYF. CDR3 bases read: TGTGCAAGCAGCTTAGTGGGGGGGTATGAACAGTAC.

As for this clone: The germline and genes are mouse ones. Sequencing ends 1 residue short of the CDR3 end; the germline J gene provides the rest. This chain links TRBV26 with TRBJ2-7; D uncertain. Germline CDR1 is KGHPV and CDR2 is FQNQEV (reference sequence). The ends were cut back, 2 bases at V and 0 bases at J, with 5 bases in the middle. The CDR3 covers 13 residues. This chain's CDR3 is CASSLQVSYEQYF. The CDR3 bases that were read are TGTGCCAGCAGTCTGCAGGTCTCCTATGAACAGTAC.

Concerning this clone itself: Genes here carry mouse names. The read gets to within 1 residue of the CDR3 end, and the germline J gene fills in the rest. The rearrangement uses TRBV26 and TRBJ2-2; 8 bases map to TRBD1. V lost 7 bases to trimming and J lost 2 bases; unmatched junction nucleotides: 6. This CDR3 has 15 residues. Looked up from germline, CDR1 is KGHPV and CDR2 is FQNQEV (reference sequence). CDR3 loop: CASTRQGRNTGQLYF. The CDR3 bases that were read are TGTGCCAGCACTCGACAGGGGAGGAACACCGGGCAGCTCTAC.

Concerning this clone: Gene names are mouse gene names. Read sequence stops 1 residue before the CDR3 end, and the germline J gene provides the missing end. The gene calls are TRBV23 and TRBJ2-5; TRBD1 reflects the table's D call only, with no check against the DNA. Germline assignment: CDR1 KGHTA and CDR2 FQNQQP. The CDR3 extends over 16 amino acids. The CDR3 loop is CSSSHWTGGYQDTQYF. The covered CDR3 bases are TGCTCCAGCAGTCACTGGACAGGGGGCTACCAAGACACCCAGTAC.

A note on this clone: Germline and genes: mouse. The read ends 1 residue shy of where the CDR3 ends; the end is completed using the germline J gene. The chain is built from TRBV3 and TRBJ1-3; D is uncertain. V shed 1 base and J shed 1 base, with 5 bases lying between them. Germline V gives CDR1 SNHLY, CDR2 FYNGKV (reference sequence). The CDR3 length is 14 residues. The CDR3 here is CASSLDTSGNTLYF. CDR3 DNA (partial): TGTGCCAGCAGCTTAGACACATCTGGAAATACGCTCTAT.

A remark on this clone: Any gene name here is a mouse gene name. The read is 1 residue too short to cover the CDR3 end, so that end is filled in from the germline J gene. V is TRBV26 and J is TRBJ2-4; D tentatively fits TRBD1 or TRBD2 (5 bases each). The CDR3 loop spans 14 amino acids. In germline, CDR1 is KGHPV, CDR2 FQNQEV (reference sequence). Trimming pared 4 bases from V and 0 bases from J, leaving 8 bases between. The CDR3 sequence is CASSRGNSQNTLYF. The CDR3 bases that were read are TGTGCCAGCAGTCGGGGCAATAGTCAAAACACCTTGTAC.

This clone is termed large. Germline and genes here are mouse. The observed sequence ends 1 residue before the CDR3 terminus, with the missing tail filled in from the germline J gene. The V and J genes are TRBV4 and TRBJ2-7; 10 positions agree with TRBD2. The CDR3 is made up of 14 amino acids. With 5 bases clipped from V and 4 bases from J, the junction kept 5 bases outside the gene matches. The germline CDR1 and CDR2 sequences are LGHDT and YNNKQL (reference sequence). The CDR3 spells CASSRLGGHYEQYF. CDR3 DNA (partial): TGTGCCAGCAGCAGACTGGGGGGCCATTATGAACAGTAC.

As concerns this clone: The germline and genes are mouse ones. The read terminates 1 residue ahead of where the CDR3 ends, so the germline J gene completes it. This chain uses TRBV26 with TRBJ2-3; D is unclear. V lost 7 bases and J lost 0, with 8 bases in between. There are 13 residues in the CDR3. Germline lookup yields CDR1 KGHPV and CDR2 FQNQEV (reference sequence). Incomplete CDR3 DNA: TGTGCCAGCACGACTTCTAGTGCAGAAACGCTGTAT. Its protein is CASTTSSAETLY. The CDR3 in full is CASTTSSAETLYF.

On this clone itself: Germline and genes: mouse. With the read ending 1 residue before the CDR3 end, the germline J gene is used to fill in that end. The gene calls are TRBV20 and TRBJ2-7; D not certain. V was clipped by 1 base and J by 2 bases, with 6 bases between them. From germline, CDR1 is GFQATS and CDR2 STVNSAI. CDR3 length: 12 amino acids. The part of the CDR3 DNA that was read is TGTGGTGCTAGGGGACAAACCTATGAACAGTAC. Its translation: CGARGQTYEQY. The full-length CDR3 reads as CGARGQTYEQYF.